The text below deals with one TCR beta chain. This sample is part of a study of blood T cell repertoires in COVID-19. The wider study: PBMCs, B-cell-depleted T cells, or T cells were the source of the cDNA or gDNA that made up the material.

CDR3 length: 18 residues. Germline CDR1 and CDR2: SGDLS and YYNGEE. V lost 4 bases to trimming and J lost 3 bases; unmatched junction nucleotides: 17. Seattle cases were enrolled at active infection and followed longitudinally. Some clones are missing from TCRdb's copy, which holds only in-frame ones; the method was immunoSEQ multiplex PCR. The sample has around 310,000 clones, 85% to 90% seen once. The chain joins TRBV9 to TRBJ2-3, with 7 bases fitting TRBD1. The sequenced sample was peripheral blood. The receptor's source is a woman in her forties with COVID-19, enrolled during active disease. The CDR3 sequence is CASSPHMPQGVGTDTQYF. CDR3 nucleotide sequence: TGTGCCAGCAGCCCCCACATGCCTCAGGGGGTAGGGACAGATACGCAGTATTTT.